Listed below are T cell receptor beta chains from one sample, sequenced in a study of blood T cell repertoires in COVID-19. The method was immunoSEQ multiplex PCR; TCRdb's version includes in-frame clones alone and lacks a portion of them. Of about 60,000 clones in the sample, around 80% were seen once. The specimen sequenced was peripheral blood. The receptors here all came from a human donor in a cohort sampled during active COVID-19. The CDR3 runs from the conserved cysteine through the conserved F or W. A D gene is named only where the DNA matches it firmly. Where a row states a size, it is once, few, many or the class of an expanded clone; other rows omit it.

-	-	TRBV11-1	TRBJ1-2	TGTGCCAGCAGCGAGGGTCGAGGGTATGGCTACACCTTC	CASSEGRGYGYTF
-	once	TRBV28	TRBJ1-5	TGTGCCAGCAATCAGGGCAACCAGCCCCAGCATTTT	CASNQGNQPQHF
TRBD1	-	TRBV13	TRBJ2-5	TGTGCCAGCAGCGGCAGTGGACAGGGGGGACAAGAGACCCAGTACTTC	CASSGSGQGGQETQYF
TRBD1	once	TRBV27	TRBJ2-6	TGTGCCAGCAGTTTATCGGGACAGGGTTTTGGGGCCAACGTCCTGACTTTC	CASSLSGQGFGANVLTF
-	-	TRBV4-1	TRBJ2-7	TGCGCCAGCAGCCCAGGAGAGGGCGGCTGGTCGTCGGAGCAGTACTTC	CASSPGEGGWSSEQYF
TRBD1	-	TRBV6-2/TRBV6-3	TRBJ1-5	TGTGCCAGCAGTTTGACAGGGACCAATCAGCCCCAGCATTTT	CASSLTGTNQPQHF
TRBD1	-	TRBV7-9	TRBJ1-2	TGTGCCAGCAGACCGACAGGGATTTATGGCTACACCTTC	CASRPTGIYGYTF
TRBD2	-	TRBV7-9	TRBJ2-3	TGTGCCAGCAGCCACGGACTAGCGGGGGGGCGAGGCACAGATACGCAGTATTTT	CASSHGLAGGRGTDTQYF
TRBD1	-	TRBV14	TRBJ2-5	TGTGCCAGCAGCTACCACAGGGGGCATCAAGAGACCCAGTACTTC	CASSYHRGHQETQYF
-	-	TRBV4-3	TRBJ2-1	TGCGCCAGCAGCCAAACCCGGACTTACAATGAGCAGTTCTTC	CASSQTRTYNEQFF
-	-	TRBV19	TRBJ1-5	TGTGCCAGTAGTATAGAACAGATTAGCAATCAGCCCCAGCATTTT	CASSIEQISNQPQHF
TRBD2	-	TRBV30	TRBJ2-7	TGTGCCTGGAATTTCGCGGGGGGGCCACCCTCCTACGAGCAGTACTTC	CAWNFAGGPPSYEQYF
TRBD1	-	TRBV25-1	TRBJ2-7	TGTGCCAGCAGTGAATCTGCGTCAGGGGGTACCTACGAGCAGTACTTC	CASSESASGGTYEQYF
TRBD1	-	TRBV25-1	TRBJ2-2	TGTGCCAGCAGTGAATTGGGGACAGGGGACACCGGGGAGCTGTTTTTT	CASSELGTGDTGELFF
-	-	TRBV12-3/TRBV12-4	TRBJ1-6	TGTGCCAGCAGTTTACGGGGGAATTCACCCCTCCACTTT	CASSLRGNSPLHF
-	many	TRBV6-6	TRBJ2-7	TGTGCCAGCAGTTACAGGGACGTGGCAGGGGCCTACGAGCAGTACTTC	CASSYRDVAGAYEQYF
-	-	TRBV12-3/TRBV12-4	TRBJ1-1	TGTGCCAGCAGCATACTAGGGCACGAAGCTTTCTTT	CASSILGHEAFF
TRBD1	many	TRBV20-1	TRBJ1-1	TGCAGTGGGAGGCGGCAGGGGGTCGCTTTCTTT	CSGRRQGVAFF
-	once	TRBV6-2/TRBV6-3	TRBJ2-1	TGTGCCAGCAGTCTACCCTTTCCTACCCTAGCGCGAGATGAGCAGTTCTTC	CASSLPFPTLARDEQFF
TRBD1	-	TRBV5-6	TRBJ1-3	TGTGCCAGCACCTGGGGGACAGGGGGCGCAAACACCATATATTTT	CASTWGTGGANTIYF
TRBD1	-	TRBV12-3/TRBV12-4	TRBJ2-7	TGTGCCAGCAGTGGACAGGCCTACGAGCAGTACTTC	CASSGQAYEQYF
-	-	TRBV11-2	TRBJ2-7	TGTGCCAGCAGCTCGGTGAGGGGGAACACCTACGAGCAGTACTTC	CASSSVRGNTYEQYF
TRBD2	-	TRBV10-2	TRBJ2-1	TGCGCCAGCAGTGAGGCACCGACTAGCGCGGTTGGGGAGCAGTTCTTC	CASSEAPTSAVGEQFF
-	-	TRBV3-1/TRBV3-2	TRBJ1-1	TGTGCCAGCAGCCAAGATATAGTTCGTGAGAACACTGAAGCTTTCTTT	CASSQDIVRENTEAFF
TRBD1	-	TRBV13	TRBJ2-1	TGTGCCAGCAGCCTTGGGACAGGGTTTGGGAATGAGCAGTTCTTC	CASSLGTGFGNEQFF
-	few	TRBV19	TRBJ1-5	TGTGCCAGTAAGCGGGGCGCCGGCAATCAGCCCCAGCATTTT	CASKRGAGNQPQHF
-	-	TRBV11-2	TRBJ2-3	TGTGCCAGCAGCTTAGTAGCGGTCACAGATACGCAGTATTTT	CASSLVAVTDTQYF
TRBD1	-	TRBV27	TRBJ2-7	TGTGCCAGCAGTTACGGGACAGGTACCCACGAGCAGTACTTC	CASSYGTGTHEQYF
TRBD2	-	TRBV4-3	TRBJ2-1	TGCGCCAGCAGCCCGAACAGCGGGGACAATGAGCAGTTCTTC	CASSPNSGDNEQFF
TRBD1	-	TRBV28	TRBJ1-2	TGTGCCAGCGGTATCAGGACAGGGAGGGACTACACCTTC	CASGIRTGRDYTF
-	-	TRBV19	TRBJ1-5	TGTGCCAGTTCCGGGAAACTCCAGCCCCAGCATTTT	CASSGKLQPQHF
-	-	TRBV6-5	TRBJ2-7	TGTGCCAGCAGTAAGTGGGGGGTACTCTACGAGCAGTACTTC	CASSKWGVLYEQYF
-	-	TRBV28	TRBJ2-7	TGTGCCAGCAGTTCGGTCGGGAGAAGCTACGAGCAGTACTTC	CASSSVGRSYEQYF
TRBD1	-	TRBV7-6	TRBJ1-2	TGTGCCAGCAGTCTCGGGACAGGGTATGGCTACACCTTC	CASSLGTGYGYTF
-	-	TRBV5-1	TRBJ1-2	TGCGCCAGCAGCTCGGTTGACGGCGGTGCGTATGGCTACACCTTC	CASSSVDGGAYGYTF
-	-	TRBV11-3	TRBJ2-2	TGTGCCAGCAGCTTAGTACGGGGGGCCCTAACCGGGGAGCTGTTTTTT	CASSLVRGALTGELFF
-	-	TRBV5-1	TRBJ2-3	TGCGCCAGCACCTCTCGACAGACCACAGATACGCAGTATTTT	CASTSRQTTDTQYF
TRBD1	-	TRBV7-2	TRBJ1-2	TGTGCCAGCAGCGCACAACAGGGGGCGCAAAGTGGCTACACCTTC	CASSAQQGAQSGYTF
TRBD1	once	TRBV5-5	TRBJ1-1	TGTGCCAGCACCCCATCCGGGACAGGGTTAACTTTCTTT	CASTPSGTGLTFF
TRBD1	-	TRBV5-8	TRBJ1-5	TGTGCCAGCACGGACAGGGTCCTCAATCAGCCCCAGCATTTT	CASTDRVLNQPQHF
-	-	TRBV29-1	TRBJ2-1	TGCAGCGTGCAGGGGGGTCTATACAATGAGCAGTTCTTC	CSVQGGLYNEQFF
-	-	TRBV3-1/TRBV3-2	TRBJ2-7	TGTGCCAGCAGCCAAGACAGGGGAAGGTACGAGCAGTACTTC	CASSQDRGRYEQYF
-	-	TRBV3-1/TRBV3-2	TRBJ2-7	TGTGCCAGCAGCCAAGATCGGGTGGCCCCCCCCTACGAGCAGTACTTC	CASSQDRVAPPYEQYF
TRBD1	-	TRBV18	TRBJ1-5	TGTGCCAGCTCAACGGGACAGTTCAATCAGCCCCAGCATTTT	CASSTGQFNQPQHF
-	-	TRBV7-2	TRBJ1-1	TGTGCCAGCAGCTTTAGTAATGAAGCTTTCTTT	CASSFSNEAFF
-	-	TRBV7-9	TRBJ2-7	TGTGCCAGCAGAGGGGCCGGAACGAGCGAGCAGTACTTC	CASRGAGTSEQYF
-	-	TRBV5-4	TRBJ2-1	TGTGCCAGCAGCCTGGGGACTCGTTACAATGAGCAGTTCTTC	CASSLGTRYNEQFF
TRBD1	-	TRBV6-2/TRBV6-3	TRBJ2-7	TGTGCCAGCAGTCGACAGGGAAATATGTTAGAGCAGTACTTC	CASSRQGNMLEQYF
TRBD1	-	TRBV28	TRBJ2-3	TGTGCCAGCAGCCCTATAGAAGGACAGGGTAAAGATACGCAGTATTTT	CASSPIEGQGKDTQYF
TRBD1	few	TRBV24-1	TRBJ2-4	TGTGCCACCCTTGAGTACAGGGGTAGAAACATTCAGTACTTC	CATLEYRGRNIQYF
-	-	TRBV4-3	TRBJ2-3	TGCGCCAGCAGCCAAGATCCGCTCCCCGCTACTAGCACAGATACGCAGTATTTT	CASSQDPLPATSTDTQYF
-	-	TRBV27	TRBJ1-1	TGTGCCAGCAGTCCCCTGGGGGCCAACACTGAAGCTTTCTTT	CASSPLGANTEAFF
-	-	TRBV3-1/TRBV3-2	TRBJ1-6	TGTGCCAGCAGCCACGACAGCAGTCGCTCACCCCTCCACTTT	CASSHDSSRSPLHF